This T cell receptor beta chain appears in the sequencing data of a study of OX40 agonist ivuxolimab in advanced cancers. Sampling of blood occurred at baseline, cycle 4 day 1, and cycle 7 day 1. Clones were sequenced by immunoSEQ multiplex PCR, and TCRdb holds only the in-frame ones, with some missing. The sample carries about 31,000 clones, 70% to 90% recorded once. The origin of this receptor is an adult with an advanced solid tumor such as melanoma, head and neck, liver or kidney cancer. The input for sequencing was CD4+ or CD8+ T cells sorted from blood, taken in a trial of the OX40 agonist ivuxolimab.

CDR3 loop: CASSPLPEPYEQYF. In DNA form, the CDR3 reads TGTGCCAGCAGCCCTTTACCTGAACCGTACGAGCAGTACTTC. The chain has TRBV5-6 and TRBJ2-7; no definite D call. Trimming shortened V by 4 bases and J by 4 bases, and 15 bases separated the two germline ends. The CDR3 consists of 14 residues. The germline V gene has CDR1 SGHDT and CDR2 YYEEEE. Based on the CDR3 plus reference TRBV5-6 and TRBJ2-7, the full variable domain is DAGVTQSPTHLIKTRGQQVTLRCSPKSGHDTVSWYQQALGQGPQFIFQYYEEEERQRGNFPDRFSGHQFPNYSSELNVNALLLGDSALYLCASSPLPEPYEQYFGPGTRLTVT.